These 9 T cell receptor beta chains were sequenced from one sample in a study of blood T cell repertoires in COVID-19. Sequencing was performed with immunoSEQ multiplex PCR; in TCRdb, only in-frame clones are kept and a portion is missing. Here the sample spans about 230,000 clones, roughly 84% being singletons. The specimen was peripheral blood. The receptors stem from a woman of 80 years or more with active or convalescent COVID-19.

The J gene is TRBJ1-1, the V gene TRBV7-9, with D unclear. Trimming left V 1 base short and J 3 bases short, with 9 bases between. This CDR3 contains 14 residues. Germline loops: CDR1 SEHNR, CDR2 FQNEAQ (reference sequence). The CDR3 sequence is CASSLVTDHTEAFF. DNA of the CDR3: TGTGCCAGCAGCTTAGTTACAGATCACACTGAAGCTTTCTTT.

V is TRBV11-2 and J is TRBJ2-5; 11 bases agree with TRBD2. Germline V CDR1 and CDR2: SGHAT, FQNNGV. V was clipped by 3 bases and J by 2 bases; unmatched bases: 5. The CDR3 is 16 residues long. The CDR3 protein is CASSFPGLAEQETQYF. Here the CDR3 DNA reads TGTGCCAGCAGCTTTCCGGGACTAGCGGAACAAGAGACCCAGTACTTC.

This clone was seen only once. CDR3 sequence reads: CASSHKDRALEDYGYTF. The DNA of the CDR3 is TGTGCCAGCAGCCATAAAGACAGAGCCCTAGAGGACTATGGCTACACCTTC. The chain uses TRBV4-2 and TRBJ1-2, with a tentative D call TRBD1 (5 bases). Trimming left V 3 bases short and J 3 bases short, with 20 bases between. CDR3 length equals 17 residues. Germline V gene sequence: CDR1 LGHNA, CDR2 YNFKEQ.

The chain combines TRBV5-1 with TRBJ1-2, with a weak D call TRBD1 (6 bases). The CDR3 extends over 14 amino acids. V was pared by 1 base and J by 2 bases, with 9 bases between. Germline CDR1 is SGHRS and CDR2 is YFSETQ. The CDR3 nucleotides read TGCGCCAGCAGCTTGAACACAGGGAACTATGGCTACACCTTC. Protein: CASSLNTGNYGYTF.

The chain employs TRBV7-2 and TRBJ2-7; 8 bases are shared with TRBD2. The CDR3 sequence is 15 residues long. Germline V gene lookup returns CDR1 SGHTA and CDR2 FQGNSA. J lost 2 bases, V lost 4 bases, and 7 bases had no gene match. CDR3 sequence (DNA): TGTGCCAGCAGCTGGGGGGAGGGACTAGCCTACGAGCAGTACTTC. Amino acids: CASSWGEGLAYEQYF.

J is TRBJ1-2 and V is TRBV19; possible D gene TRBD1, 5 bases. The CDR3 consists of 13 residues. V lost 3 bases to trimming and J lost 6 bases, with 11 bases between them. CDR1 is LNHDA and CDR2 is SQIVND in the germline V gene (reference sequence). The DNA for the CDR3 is TGTGCCAGTAGTATGACAGAGAATAATGGCTACACCTTC. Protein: CASSMTENNGYTF.

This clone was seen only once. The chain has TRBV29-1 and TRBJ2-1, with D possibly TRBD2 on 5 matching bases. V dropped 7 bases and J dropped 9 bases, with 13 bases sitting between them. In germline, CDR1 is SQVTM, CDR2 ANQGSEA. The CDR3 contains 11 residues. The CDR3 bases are TGCAGCGCCGACCGGGGAACTGAGCAGTTCTTC. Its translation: CSADRGTEQFF.

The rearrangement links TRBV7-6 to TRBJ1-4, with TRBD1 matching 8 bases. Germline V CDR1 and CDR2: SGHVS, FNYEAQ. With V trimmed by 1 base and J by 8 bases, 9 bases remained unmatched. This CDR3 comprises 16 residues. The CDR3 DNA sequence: TGTGCCAGCAGCTTAGAATCAGACAGGGGTGGAGAAAAACTGTTTTTT. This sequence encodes CASSLESDRGGEKLFF.

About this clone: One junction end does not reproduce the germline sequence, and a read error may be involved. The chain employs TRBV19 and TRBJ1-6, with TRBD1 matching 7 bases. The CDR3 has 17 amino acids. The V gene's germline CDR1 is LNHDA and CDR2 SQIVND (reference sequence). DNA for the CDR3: TGTGCCAGTAGAATAGAGCACAACAGGGGTTTAAGATCACCCCTCCACTTT. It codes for CASRIEHNRGLRSPLHF.